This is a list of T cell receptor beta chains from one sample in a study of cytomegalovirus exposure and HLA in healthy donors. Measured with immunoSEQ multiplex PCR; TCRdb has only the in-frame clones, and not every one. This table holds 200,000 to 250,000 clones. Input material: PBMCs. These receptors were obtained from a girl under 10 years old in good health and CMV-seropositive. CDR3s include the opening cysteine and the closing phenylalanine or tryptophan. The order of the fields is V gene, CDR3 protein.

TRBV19,CASTPAGTGYYEQYF
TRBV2,CASSFPGTNTGELFF
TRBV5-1,CASSDGTGNEKLFF
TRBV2,CASSEFSLQGNIQETQYF
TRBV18,CASSPRSEGTVATNEKLFF
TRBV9,CASSVDSGGSSYNEQFF
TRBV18,CASSPPAGTDGYTF
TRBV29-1,CSVDTGEPYEQYF
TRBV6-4,CASSDGRDTGELFF
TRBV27,CASSSTSVRTHNQPQHF
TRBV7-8,CASSPERVLPEEKLFF
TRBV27,CASSFLGNAEAFF
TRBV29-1,CSVSDSGNTIYF
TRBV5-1,CASYSPSGANVLTF
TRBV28,CASRGTMRQFF
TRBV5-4,CASSPGQGFLYF
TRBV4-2,CASSQTGTRVPGANVLTF
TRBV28,CASSQYGWGGLETQYF
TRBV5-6,CASSPGLGTQYF
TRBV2,CASRGTGYATNEKLFF
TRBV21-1,CASSKGGVCGRGSYEQYF
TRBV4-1,CASSPQLTETYEQYF
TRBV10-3,CAISEIKPGQGSWSFF
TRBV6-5,CATLGLAGAGEQFF
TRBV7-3,CASSFNSGSYNEQFF
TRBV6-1,CASSEAGYYEQYF
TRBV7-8,CASSFPGLAEPRKGYEQYF
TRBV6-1,CASGQALRYEQYF
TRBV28,CASSLWTGPNTEAFF
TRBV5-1,CASSLGITGFPWEEKLFF
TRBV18,CASSPGYGIGSNQPQHF
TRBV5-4,CASSPSYLTSRSQETQYF
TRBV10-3,CAIRSSDSSYNEQFF
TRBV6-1,CASSGSLAGMTGELFF
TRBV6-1,CASSAPPYGGTSYEQYF
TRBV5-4,CASSLGQENTEAFF
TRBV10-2,CASSLTGGNGNTEAFF
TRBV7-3,CASSSGQVNTEAFF
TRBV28,CASSLFPERGTEAFF
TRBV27,CASSDYSSGANVLTF
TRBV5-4,CASSLDPRPYEQYF
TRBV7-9,CASSFGSGAGGYGYTF
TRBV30,CAWTRQGNTEAFF
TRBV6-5,CASSLGTGLHEQYF
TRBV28,CASSFLLAGVSYNEQFF
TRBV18,CASSPLPRSSTNEKLFF
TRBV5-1,CASSLETGWETQYF
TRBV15,CATSRFPRRDNSYEQYF
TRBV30,CAWSVFEGSGNEQFF
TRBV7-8,CASSFITGREQYF
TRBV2,CASRRTSGTTNEQFF
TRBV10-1,CASSESWEERNGYTF
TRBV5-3,CARSLETGGNQPQHF
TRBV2,CASSEAVGAGAGANVLTF
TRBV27,CASSLSGPYNLGGYTF